This TCR beta chain was identified in a study of CD8+ T cells in alopecia areata. In each case, RNA was isolated and then reverse transcribed into cDNA as the sequencing template. Sequencing used immunoSEQ multiplex PCR; TCRdb keeps in-frame clones, though not all of them. The sample yields 150,000 to 200,000 clones, 50% to 75% seen once. The CDR3 consists of 15 residues. The ends were cut back, 0 bases at V and 4 bases at J, with 11 bases in the middle. The germline gives CDR1 SGDLS, CDR2 YYNGEE. This chain connects TRBV9 to TRBJ1-5, with D possibly being TRBD1 (5 bases). This receptor was obtained from a human donor with alopecia areata. The source material was CD4+ T cells sorted from blood, sampled at week 0. CDR3 loop: CASSVGGRGNQPQHF. Written as DNA, the CDR3 is TGTGCCAGCAGCGTAGGGGGCCGTGGGAATCAGCCCCAGCATTTT. Full variable domain (outside the CDR3, taken from reference TRBV9 and TRBJ1-5): DSGVTQTPKHLITATGQRVTLRCSPRSGDLSVYWYQQSLDQGLQFLIQYYNGEERAKGNILERFSAQQFPDLHSELNLSSLELGDSALYFCASSVGGRGNQPQHFGDGTRLSIL.